The 5 T cell receptor beta chains below come from one sample, sequenced in a study of beta chain features in type 1 diabetes. Expressed TCRB transcripts were sequenced after all isolated RNA was converted to cDNA. Measured with immunoSEQ multiplex PCR; TCRdb has only the in-frame clones, and not every one. Of 450,000 or so clones listed, approximately 10% are singletons. Sequencing input: naive CD4+ T cells from blood. The source is a woman between 18 and 29 years old in good health.

The V and J genes are TRBV2 and TRBJ2-7; D not certain. This CDR3 is 11 amino acids long. Trimming shortened V by 1 base and J by 3 bases, and 1 base separated the two germline ends. The germline V gene has CDR1 SNHLY and CDR2 FYNNEI. The CDR3 sequence is CASSEVYEQYF. DNA for the CDR3: TGTGCCAGCAGTGAAGTCTACGAGCAGTACTTC.

This clone has just a few counts. V and J are TRBV5-1 and TRBJ2-7; D might be TRBD1 or TRBD2, each matching 5 bases. Germline V gives CDR1 SGHRS, CDR2 YFSETQ. The CDR3 is 14 amino acids. Deletions cut 4 bases from V and 3 bases from J, with 14 bases between. CDR3 in amino acids: CASSPKGTSYEQYV. The DNA of the CDR3 is TGCGCCAGCAGCCCAAAGGGGACGAGCTACGAGCAGTACGTC.

This clone turned up a few times. The chain links TRBV9 to TRBJ2-5; 10 bases align to TRBD1. The ends lost 4 bases at V and 2 bases at J; junction bases unmatched: 8. Germline values: CDR1 SGDLS, CDR2 YYNGEE. The CDR3 has 16 amino acids. The CDR3 protein is CASSLLGTGVQETQYF. As DNA, the CDR3 is TGTGCCAGCAGCCTACTCGGGACAGGGGTGCAAGAGACCCAGTACTTC.

This clone was seen at least ten times. V and J are TRBV29-1 and TRBJ2-7, with a tentative D call TRBD1 (6 bases). V was shortened by 6 bases and J by 6 bases, with 12 bases between the two germline ends. The germline gives CDR1 SQVTM, CDR2 ANQGSEA. This CDR3 is 11 amino acids long. CDR3 sequence reads: CSVRTALEQYF. In nucleotides, the CDR3 is TGCAGCGTGAGGACAGCCCTCGAGCAGTACTTC.

The table lists this clone with a few counts. The chain couples TRBV7-3 to TRBJ2-1; D might be TRBD1 (5 bases). The CDR3 extends over 13 amino acids. The V gene's germline CDR1 is SGHTA and CDR2 FQGTGA. V lost 3 bases and J 4 bases, leaving 7 bases between the germline ends. The CDR3 sequence: CASSFTGYNEQFF. CDR3 nucleotides: TGTGCCAGCAGCTTTACAGGATACAATGAGCAGTTCTTC.